This TCR beta chain is from a study of T cells in Graves' hyperthyroidism and ophthalmopathy. Turning to the study itself: Peripheral blood draws took place at initial diagnosis, ahead of any treatment. Study-level points and caveats: Researchers found most expanded thyroid clonotypes above 0.001 in blood as well.

At least ten counts were recorded for this clonotype. Its target is not known. RNA transcripts were the template for amplifying TCR beta CDR3 regions. With the HTBI primer set, the TCR CDR3 went through a first round of RT-PCR. TCRdb re-called the multiplex PCR reads through MiXCR, storing one row per CDR3 protein. The sample holds 600,000 or so distinct CDR3 sequences; under 20% are singletons and the top ten take around 4%. Patients aged 18 to 65 had newly diagnosed hyperthyroidism that had lasted under 2 months. V dropped 3 bases and J dropped 8 bases, with 8 bases sitting between them. The V gene's germline CDR1 is SEHNR and CDR2 FQNEAQ (reference sequence). The CDR3 runs 12 residues.

This receptor was taken from a woman aged 30 to 39 with Graves' hyperthyroidism. The sample taken for sequencing was blood. This chain joins TRBV7-9 and TRBJ2-1; D call uncertain. In DNA, the CDR3 is TGTGCCAGCAGCTTTGCTGGGGATGAGCAGTTCTTC. Translation gives CASSFAGDEQFF.